The present T cell receptor beta chain was sequenced within a study of T cell responses to AZD1222 COVID-19 vaccine. Of note for this clone: Its antigen is not identified.

Repertoires were generated with immunoSEQ multiplex PCR, while TCRdb's copy carries only in-frame clones and drops some. The profile covers 140,000 to 150,000 clones, with over 80% appearing a single time and 2.8% taken by the ten largest. Whole-study results and caveats: Unmutated regions of variants are reportedly targeted by nearly half of spike-specific TCRs. AZD1222 recipients seropositive at baseline numbered only six or seven. CD4 TCRs linked to vaccination spanned spike, dominating at 160-218 and 743-854.

This sequence originates from an adult in good health. Sequenced here: peripheral blood, sampled on day 0 of MenACWY control vaccination.

Written as DNA, the CDR3 is TGTGCCAGCAGTGCTTTAAGGACAGTTAACTATGGCTACACCTTC. Protein: CASSALRTVNYGYTF. The J gene is TRBJ1-2, the V gene TRBV6-6, with D maybe TRBD1 (6 bases). The CDR3 sequence is 15 residues long. Germline V gives CDR1 MNHNY, CDR2 SVGAGI (reference sequence). V was cut by 5 bases and J by 1 base, with 14 bases left in between.